The 5 T cell receptor beta chains in this list originate from one sample, sequenced in a study of identical twins. TCRdb reanalysed the 5' RACE reads using MiXCR and keeps one entry per CDR3 protein. The data contain fewer than 900,000 distinct CDR3 sequences, over 15% of them singletons. This same sample was also taken into another study, of T cells expressing NK-cell markers.

The material sequenced was PBMCs. The origin of the receptors is a woman in her late teens or twenties in good health.

The V call is TRBV20-1, the J call TRBJ2-1, with D maybe TRBD2 (6 bases). The CDR3 contains 13 residues. V was cut by 7 bases and J by 3 bases, with 13 bases left in between. Germline V lookup: CDR1 DFQATT, CDR2 SNEGSKA (reference sequence). The chain's CDR3 is CSVAGTHYNEQFF. CDR3 nucleotide sequence: TGCAGTGTCGCCGGGACTCACTACAATGAGCAGTTCTTC.

CDR3 coding DNA: TGTGCCAGCAGTCACCGGGAAGGAGGGGTCTACAATGAGCAGTTCTTC. It codes for CASSHREGGVYNEQFF. This chain uses TRBV6-5 with TRBJ2-1, with D maybe TRBD2 (6 bases). Germline V gene lookup returns CDR1 MNHEY and CDR2 SVGAGI. V was clipped by 5 bases and J by 3 bases, with 17 bases between them. The CDR3 spans 16 residues.

The chain recombines TRBV20-1 with TRBJ2-1; D is perhaps TRBD1 or TRBD2 (6 bases each). Germline CDR1 DFQATT, CDR2 SNEGSKA (reference sequence). Trimming stripped 2 bases from V and 8 bases from J, with 22 bases between. CDR3 length equals 16 residues. CDR3 sequence (DNA): TGCAGTGCTAGATTCCCCGGGGGCATCCTTGGCGATGAGCAGTTCTTC. Its translation is CSARFPGGILGDEQFF.

This clonotype was seen many times. The chain has TRBV6-2 or TRBV6-3 and TRBJ2-5; no definite D call. There are 15 residues in the CDR3. Between the trimmed V and J ends, which lost 4 bases and 2 bases, there was a span of 14 bases. Germline values: CDR1 MNHEY, CDR2 SVGEGT. CDR3 sequence: CASSSRFGQQETQYF. For the CDR3, the DNA is TGTGCCAGCAGTTCACGGTTCGGGCAGCAAGAGACCCAGTACTTC.

This chain links TRBV10-3 with TRBJ2-3, with D perhaps TRBD2 (6 bases). This CDR3 is built from 13 residues. The germline V gene has CDR1 ENHRY and CDR2 SYGVKD. Between the trimmed V and J ends, which lost 4 bases and 8 bases, there was a span of 13 bases. In DNA form, the CDR3 reads TGTGCCATCAGTGCGGACGGGCGGGGTACGCAGTATTTT. It specifies CAISADGRGTQYF.